This T cell receptor (beta chain) emerged from a study of cytomegalovirus exposure and HLA in healthy donors. Notes on the study in general: The later analysis indicated that the majority of CMV-associated TCR beta chains appeared HLA-restricted.

Among the donors, all were healthy bone marrow donors. This PCR relied on a set of 60 Vbeta primers and 13 Jbeta primers. Only in-frame clones appear in the TCRdb table, and some are missing; sequencing was by immunoSEQ multiplex PCR. This table has some 190,000 clones, about four fifths appearing once. This clone has more than one count but fewer than ten. The antigen remains undetermined. CDR1 and CDR2 from the germline V gene are SGHAT and FQNNGV. The CDR3 extends over 15 amino acids. Unmatched junction bases numbered 9, after V lost 5 bases and J lost 6 bases. The specimen sequenced was PBMCs. V gene TRBV11-2 combines with J gene TRBJ2-1, with 8 bases identical to TRBD2. The clonotype originates from a man between 18 and 35 years old in good health and CMV-seronegative. CDR3: CASSPIAGSRNEQFF. CDR3 DNA: TGTGCCAGCAGCCCAATAGCGGGGTCCCGCAATGAGCAGTTCTTC. Variable domain in full (rest from reference TRBV11-2 and TRBJ2-1): EAGVAQSPRYKIIEKRQSVAFWCNPISGHATLYWYQQILGQGPKLLIQFQNNGVVDDSQLPKDRFSAERLKGVDSTLKIQPAKLEDSAVYLCASSPIAGSRNEQFFGPGTRLTVL.